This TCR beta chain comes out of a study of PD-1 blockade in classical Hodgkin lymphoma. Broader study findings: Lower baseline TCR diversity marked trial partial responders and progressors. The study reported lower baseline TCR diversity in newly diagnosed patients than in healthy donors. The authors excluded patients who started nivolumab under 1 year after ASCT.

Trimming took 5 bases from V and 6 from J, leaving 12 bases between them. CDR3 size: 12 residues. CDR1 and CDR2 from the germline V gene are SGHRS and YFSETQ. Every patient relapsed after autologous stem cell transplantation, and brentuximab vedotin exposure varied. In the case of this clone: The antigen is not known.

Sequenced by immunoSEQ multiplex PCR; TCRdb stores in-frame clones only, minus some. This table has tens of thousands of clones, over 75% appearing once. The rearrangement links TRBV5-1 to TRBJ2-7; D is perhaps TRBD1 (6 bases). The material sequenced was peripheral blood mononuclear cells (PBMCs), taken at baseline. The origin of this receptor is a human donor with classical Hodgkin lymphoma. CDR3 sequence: CASRVEGGEQYF. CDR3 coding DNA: TGCGCCAGCAGAGTGGAAGGGGGCGAGCAGTACTTC.